The rows below give T cell receptor beta chains drawn from one sample of a study of cytomegalovirus exposure and HLA in healthy donors. This table comes from immunoSEQ multiplex PCR, and its TCRdb copy is limited to in-frame clones, with some not included. The sample lists about 120,000 clones, over 65% occurring once. The sample taken for sequencing was PBMCs. These receptors all stem from a woman in her 30s in good health and CMV-seropositive. The CDR3 runs from the conserved cysteine through the conserved F or W. D genes are given only for firm matches. Size is stated for part of the rows, as once, few or many counts, or as a class when the clone is expanded.

J gene,clone size,D gene,CDR3 length,V gene,CDR3 protein,CDR3 DNA
TRBJ2-7,few,TRBD1,18,TRBV27,CASSLRQPPGQGTGEQYF,TGTGCCAGCAGTTTAAGGCAACCTCCGGGACAGGGGACGGGGGAGCAGTACTTC
TRBJ2-7,.,.,15,TRBV7-2,CASSLAAEPAYEQYF,TGTGCCAGCAGCTTAGCTGCGGAACCAGCCTACGAGCAGTACTTC
TRBJ2-1,.,TRBD1,17,TRBV7-3,CASSPQGGPTGYNEQFF,TGTGCCAGCAGCCCACAAGGGGGCCCCACCGGCTACAATGAGCAGTTCTTC
TRBJ2-5,.,.,13,TRBV2,CASSGGPMETQYF,TGTGCCAGCAGTGGAGGGCCGATGGAGACCCAGTACTTC
TRBJ2-5,.,TRBD2,14,TRBV5-4,CASSFRGGQETQYF,TGTGCCAGCAGCTTCCGGGGGGGCCAAGAGACCCAGTACTTC
TRBJ2-7,.,TRBD1,14,TRBV5-4,CASSHRDRGDEQYF,TGTGCCAGCAGCCACCGGGACAGGGGCGACGAGCAGTACTTC
TRBJ2-3,.,.,13,TRBV5-6,CASSRSDLDTQYF,TGTGCCAGCAGTAGAAGCGACCTGGATACGCAGTATTTT
TRBJ2-5,once,.,16,TRBV11-2,CASSSAVEGAEETQYF,TGTGCCAGCAGCTCCGCCGTGGAGGGGGCGGAAGAGACCCAGTACTTC
TRBJ1-2,.,.,13,TRBV6-5,CASSYSRGYGYTF,TGTGCCAGCAGTTACTCGCGGGGATATGGCTACACCTTC
TRBJ2-1,.,TRBD2,16,TRBV5-1,CASSVGTSGGADEQFF,TGCGCCAGCAGCGTGGGGACTAGCGGGGGGGCCGATGAGCAGTTCTTC
TRBJ1-5,once,TRBD1,14,TRBV2,CASERGQGSQPQHF,TGTGCCAGCGAGCGGGGACAGGGGAGTCAGCCCCAGCATTTT
TRBJ1-3,.,.,17,TRBV15,CATSRDPVGASGNTIYF,TGTGCCACCAGCAGAGATCCGGTGGGAGCATCTGGAAACACCATATATTTT
TRBJ1-2,.,.,14,TRBV30,CAWSRGTSLYGYTF,TGTGCCTGGAGTCGAGGGACATCCCTCTATGGCTACACCTTC
TRBJ2-6,once,.,18,TRBV5-1,CASSLEWQGPSGANVLTF,TGCGCCAGCAGCTTGGAATGGCAGGGGCCCTCTGGGGCCAACGTCCTGACTTTC
TRBJ1-2,.,.,12,TRBV28,CASSAGLYGYTF,TGTGCCAGCAGTGCGGGCCTCTATGGCTACACCTTC
TRBJ1-2,.,TRBD1,14,TRBV19,CASSGGQGARGYTF,TGTGCCAGTAGTGGAGGACAGGGGGCTCGGGGCTACACCTTC
TRBJ2-3,.,TRBD1,17,TRBV25-1,CASSEYTTGVGTDTQYF,TGTGCCAGCAGTGAATACACGACAGGGGTTGGCACAGATACGCAGTATTTT
TRBJ2-7,once,TRBD2,16,TRBV9,CASSAGLAGGRGEQYF,TGTGCCAGCAGCGCCGGACTAGCGGGGGGGCGAGGTGAGCAGTACTTC
TRBJ1-4,.,.,13,TRBV29-1,CSVGAGGSEKLFF,TGCAGCGTTGGGGCGGGGGGTAGTGAAAAACTGTTTTTT
TRBJ2-6,.,.,19,TRBV7-8,CASSLAFGRGVSGANVLTF,TGTGCCAGCAGCTTAGCTTTCGGCAGGGGAGTCTCTGGGGCCAACGTCCTGACTTTC
TRBJ2-7,.,TRBD1,15,TRBV5-1,CASSYGQVGTYEQYF,TGCGCCAGCAGTTACGGACAGGTCGGGACCTACGAGCAGTACTTC